Listed below are T cell receptor beta chains from one sample, sequenced in a study of T and B cells in COVID-19 patients. TCRdb independently ran MiXCR on the multiplex PCR reads; one entry per CDR3 protein. The sample consists of roughly 4,700 distinct CDR3 sequences, over 25% of them appearing once. What was sequenced was blood. Source of these receptors: a human donor with active COVID-19. Both conserved end residues are part of each CDR3. Size values are once, few and many counts, or a class for expanded clones, and some rows have none.

v_call	j_call	clone_size	cdr3_aa
TRBV6-2/TRBV6-3	TRBJ1-6	medium-sized	CASSRAPDRASNSPLHF
TRBV12-3/TRBV12-4	TRBJ1-2	medium-sized	CASTRGGQHTSAYGYTF
TRBV19	TRBJ2-1	few	CASSIGGAAGGDNEQFF
TRBV12-3/TRBV12-4	TRBJ2-7	NA	CASSPPGLAGVLGEQYF
TRBV7-2	TRBJ2-5	NA	CASSLYQETQYF
TRBV24-1	TRBJ2-3	medium-sized	CATMGRADTQYF
TRBV12-3/TRBV12-4	TRBJ2-1	medium-sized	CASSPGTSGYNEQFF
TRBV27	TRBJ2-1	NA	CASSALAGPNEQFF
TRBV20-1	TRBJ1-1	NA	CSAYQTVNTEAFF
TRBV5-4	TRBJ2-6	medium-sized	CASSLVGNGANVLTF
TRBV6-5	TRBJ2-1	medium-sized	CASSYSSSVDNEQFF
TRBV19	TRBJ1-1	NA	CASTSARTKNTEAFF
TRBV7-9	TRBJ1-3	NA	CASTLRSGTIYF
TRBV27	TRBJ2-3	NA	CASSLSGQGLRGSDTQYF
TRBV5-4	TRBJ1-1	NA	CASSFDGTAKVAFF
TRBV6-1	TRBJ2-1	NA	CASSIRLAGPNEQFF
TRBV20-1	TRBJ2-7	NA	CSAREFGYNGLYEQYF
TRBV7-9	TRBJ1-1	NA	CASSPKGEGTLTEAFF
TRBV10-3	TRBJ2-7	medium-sized	CAISPRVSGTHEQYF
TRBV5-1	TRBJ2-7	few	CASSLMGTTNYEQYF
TRBV24-1	TRBJ2-7	few	CATHYVLRRGSEQYF
TRBV5-1	TRBJ2-7	few	CASSSGGQGPYEQYF
TRBV6-1	TRBJ2-4	NA	CASSAGLAATRVVQYF
TRBV6-2/TRBV6-3	TRBJ2-7	medium-sized	CASSYSRTRGSYEQYF
TRBV5-1	TRBJ2-1	NA	CASSPITHEQFF
TRBV7-2	TRBJ2-5	few	CASSPRTDGETQYF
TRBV19	TRBJ2-2	large	CASRTGAYTGELFF
TRBV5-4	TRBJ2-3	medium-sized	CASSFDEADTQYF
TRBV20-1	TRBJ1-2	NA	CSAGTLDYGYTF
TRBV19	TRBJ2-2	NA	CASIPAGQFTGELFF
TRBV11-2	TRBJ2-5	NA	CASSQGETQYF
TRBV5-6	TRBJ1-5	few	CASSLDQGGYQPQHF
TRBV7-9	TRBJ2-7	few	CASVRDTSSYEQYF
TRBV10-3	TRBJ2-3	few	CAISDNPGSVTDTQYF
TRBV7-9	TRBJ2-7	NA	CASSLAAGVAQYF
TRBV5-5	TRBJ2-5	NA	CASSLSDEGETQYF
TRBV30	TRBJ1-2	medium-sized	CAWSLAGATGYTF
TRBV12-3/TRBV12-4	TRBJ1-4	medium-sized	CASSLGIGLITNEKLFF
TRBV27	TRBJ2-7	few	CASSPTRTSGPFTPYEQYF
TRBV6-2/TRBV6-3	TRBJ2-5	few	CASSYDWREGRVRETQYF
TRBV5-6	TRBJ2-7	NA	CASSFGQYEQYF
TRBV7-9	TRBJ2-7	NA	CASSHRNFYEQYF
TRBV18	TRBJ2-3	medium-sized	CASSPVKAGGPTDTQYF
TRBV12-3/TRBV12-4	TRBJ2-5	NA	CASTPTGLPRVNGLAGGSETQYF
TRBV5-6	TRBJ2-7	medium-sized	CASRTDTDYEQYF
TRBV30	TRBJ2-7	medium-sized	CAWSGGLVYEQYF
TRBV27	TRBJ2-1	medium-sized	CASSRSGRARGEQFF
TRBV30	TRBJ1-2	medium-sized	CAFRGGPYGYTF
TRBV4-3	TRBJ2-1	NA	CASSQDDREFRNEQFF
TRBV29-1	TRBJ2-2	large	CSVLDFGGELFF
TRBV6-5	TRBJ1-5	few	CASSYRAGVGNQPQHF
TRBV18	TRBJ1-1	few	CASSGQITEAFF